A selection of T cell receptor beta chains follows, all from one sample in a study of T-cell reconstitution after alpha-beta-depleted transplantation in children. TCRdb recomputed calls from the PCR reads with MiXCR, one row per CDR3 protein. Of fewer than 550,000 distinct CDR3 sequences listed, over 9.5% are singletons. The sample consisted of PBMCs, taken before TCRalphabeta/CD19-depleted stem cell transplant. The receptors were sampled from a child aged 2 to 10 with inherited bone marrow failure, due to receive a stem cell transplant. Both conserved end residues are part of each CDR3. The D gene is left open where the match is weak. Clone size is stated in some rows and not others, as once, few, many or a class when expanded.

v_call,cdr3_length,j_call,clone_size,d_call,cdr3_nt,cdr3_aa
TRBV28,16,TRBJ2-3,many,TRBD2,TGTGCCAGCAGTTTATTGGGCCGGGAGGCCACAGATACGCAGTATTTT,CASSLLGREATDTQYF
TRBV30,12,TRBJ2-1,many,.,TGTGCCTGGAGTGAGCAATACAATGAGCAGTTCTTC,CAWSEQYNEQFF
TRBV29-1,14,TRBJ1-2,.,.,TGCAGCGTTGGTCCGGTGGGGTTGAGCTATGGCTACACCTTC,CSVGPVGLSYGYTF
TRBV9,13,TRBJ1-2,few,TRBD1,TGTGCCAGCAGAGAAACAGGGGCCTATGGCTACACCTTC,CASRETGAYGYTF
TRBV6-2/TRBV6-3,16,TRBJ2-7,many,.,TGTGCCAGCAGTTACTGGGCCGCGGGAAGGTCCTACGAGCAGTACTTC,CASSYWAAGRSYEQYF
TRBV20-1,15,TRBJ2-1,many,.,TGCAGTGCTAGGGAATGGGGGGCTATATACAATGAGCAGTTCTTC,CSAREWGAIYNEQFF
TRBV7-9,15,TRBJ1-3,many,.,TGTGCCAGCAGCTATGGGCCGAACTCTGGAAACACCATATATTTT,CASSYGPNSGNTIYF
TRBV23-1,17,TRBJ2-3,many,TRBD2,TGCGCCAGCAGTCAGCGGGAACTAGCGGGATCGGCAGATACGCAGTATTTT,CASSQRELAGSADTQYF
TRBV7-9,15,TRBJ2-7,few,TRBD2,TGTGCCAGCAGCTTGGCCGGGGGGAGACTCTACGAGCAGTACTTC,CASSLAGGRLYEQYF
TRBV7-9,14,TRBJ2-3,many,.,TGTGCCAGCAGCTTCGGCCGGGGCACAGATACGCAGTATTTT,CASSFGRGTDTQYF
TRBV15,13,TRBJ2-5,few,.,TGTGCCACCAGCTGGGGGGTCAGGGAGACCCAGTACTTC,CATSWGVRETQYF
TRBV7-9,15,TRBJ2-1,many,.,TGTGCCAGCAGCGATAGACTCAACTCCTACAATGAGCAGTTCTTC,CASSDRLNSYNEQFF
TRBV20-1,15,TRBJ2-1,.,TRBD2,TGCAGTGCCCCCGGGGGGGTAGCGGAGTTCAATGAGCAGTTCTTC,CSAPGGVAEFNEQFF
TRBV28,16,TRBJ2-3,many,TRBD2,TGTGCCAGCAGACCGGAATTCCGGACTAGCGGAGATACGCAGTATTTT,CASRPEFRTSGDTQYF
TRBV29-1,13,TRBJ2-4,many,.,TGCAGCGTTGAAGAGGGGTCCCTACGGGAGCAGTACTTC,CSVEEGSLREQYF
TRBV19,14,TRBJ1-5,many,.,TGTGCCAGTAGTATTTGGGAAAGCAATCAGCCCCAGCATTTT,CASSIWESNQPQHF
TRBV20-1,14,TRBJ2-7,many,TRBD1,TGCAGTGCTGGAGGGACAGGGAAGAGCTCCGAGCAGTACTTC,CSAGGTGKSSEQYF
TRBV5-1,14,TRBJ2-7,many,.,TGCGCCAGCAGCTTGTTAGAAACCTCCTACGAGCAGTACTTC,CASSLLETSYEQYF
TRBV4-3,18,TRBJ2-3,.,TRBD2,TGCGCCAGCAGCCAACGTTTTACCGGGGGGGGATTCACAGATACGCAGTATTTT,CASSQRFTGGGFTDTQYF
TRBV15,14,TRBJ2-1,many,.,TGTGCCACCAGCAGAGTAGGCAGCTACAATGAGCAGTTCTTC,CATSRVGSYNEQFF
TRBV4-1,17,TRBJ2-7,few,TRBD2,TGCGCCAGCAGCCAAGATGGGGTAGCGGGGGGTCCCTACGAGCAGTACTTC,CASSQDGVAGGPYEQYF
TRBV20-1,14,TRBJ2-7,few,TRBD1,TGCAGTGCTCTCCCACGACAGGGAACTTACGAGCAGTACTTC,CSALPRQGTYEQYF
TRBV20-1,13,TRBJ2-7,many,TRBD1,TGCAGTGCTAGAGATTGGTACAGGGGGACGCAGTACTTC,CSARDWYRGTQYF
TRBV6-5,16,TRBJ2-7,many,TRBD1,TGTGCCAGCAGTTCCACCCTCGGGACAGGGCTCTACGAGCAGTACTTC,CASSSTLGTGLYEQYF
TRBV6-5,15,TRBJ2-1,few,TRBD1,TGTGCCAGCAGTTTTCGACAGGGGGCGAGGGGTGAGCAGTTCTTC,CASSFRQGARGEQFF
TRBV12-3/TRBV12-4,16,TRBJ2-6,many,TRBD1,TGTGCCAGCACCATCAATACAGGGGTTGGGGCCAACGTCCTGACTTTC,CASTINTGVGANVLTF
TRBV20-1,12,TRBJ2-5,.,.,TGCAGTGCTCTTAACACCCTAGTGTCCCAGTACTTC,CSALNTLVSQYF
TRBV7-2,17,TRBJ2-3,many,TRBD2,TGTGCCAGCAGCTTTTGGACTAGCGGGAGATTTGGAGATATGCAGTATTTT,CASSFWTSGRFGDMQYF
TRBV21-1,17,TRBJ2-6,once,.,TGTGCCAGCAGCAAAGCCAGGAATTGCTCCGGGGCCAACGTCCTGACTTTC,CASSKARNCSGANVLTF
TRBV6-5,17,TRBJ1-3,few,.,TGTGCCAGCAGTTACATTTTCGGAGGGCTCTCGGGAAACACCATATATTTT,CASSYIFGGLSGNTIYF
TRBV5-1,10,TRBJ1-2,few,.,TGCGCCAGCAGCTTGCATGGCTACACCTTC,CASSLHGYTF
TRBV12-3/TRBV12-4,13,TRBJ2-2,many,.,TGTGCCAGCAGCCCCCCCGACACCGGGGAGCTGTTTTTT,CASSPPDTGELFF
TRBV29-1,13,TRBJ2-1,many,.,TGCAGCGCCTCAATCTGGTCCTACAATGAGCAGTTCTTC,CSASIWSYNEQFF
TRBV7-8,15,TRBJ2-7,many,TRBD2,TGTGCCAGCACGCTCGGGGGTGCGGGAGCCTACGAGCAGTACTTC,CASTLGGAGAYEQYF
TRBV7-8,16,TRBJ2-1,many,TRBD2,TGTGCCAGCAGCCTACAAGGAGCGGGAGGGTACCATGAGCAGTTCTTC,CASSLQGAGGYHEQFF
TRBV18,15,TRBJ2-1,.,TRBD2,TGTGCCAGCTCACCACCGGGACTAGCGATCAATGAGCAGTTCTTC,CASSPPGLAINEQFF
TRBV4-3,18,TRBJ2-1,.,.,TGCGCCAGCAGCCAAGATGAGGGCGGGCCTGGGGGGAACAATGAGCAGTTCTTC,CASSQDEGGPGGNNEQFF
TRBV5-1,14,TRBJ2-7,many,TRBD1,TGCGCCAGCAGCTACGACAGGGGGCTGGGAGAGCAGTACTTC,CASSYDRGLGEQYF
TRBV24-1,13,TRBJ2-3,many,.,TGTGCCACCAGTCGGGGCGAAGCAGATACGCAGTATTTT,CATSRGEADTQYF
TRBV29-1,15,TRBJ2-7,many,TRBD1,TGCAGCGCCACGCTCCTTTGGGACAGACAATCCGAGCAGTACTTC,CSATLLWDRQSEQYF
TRBV24-1,15,TRBJ2-1,few,TRBD1,TGTGCCACCAGTGAGGCAGGGGGCATCTACAATGAGCAGTTCTTC,CATSEAGGIYNEQFF
TRBV28,17,TRBJ2-3,many,TRBD2,TGTGCCAGCAGTTTGACGACGCTAGCGGGAGCTGGGGATACGCAGTATTTT,CASSLTTLAGAGDTQYF
TRBV27,15,TRBJ1-1,many,TRBD1,TGTGCCAGCAGTTATGACAGGGGGGGGAACACTGAAGCTTTCTTT,CASSYDRGGNTEAFF
TRBV20-1,18,TRBJ2-7,.,TRBD2,TGCAGTGCTAGAGGTGACGGGACTAGCGGGAGGAAGAACTACGACCAGTACTTC,CSARGDGTSGRKNYDQYF
TRBV29-1,13,TRBJ2-2,many,TRBD1,TGCAGCGGTAGACAGGGTAACACCGGGGAGCTGTTTTTT,CSGRQGNTGELFF
TRBV7-2,17,TRBJ2-2,many,.,TGTGCCAGCAGCTTAGTGCCGATGGGGGGAATCACCGGGGAGCTGTTTTTT,CASSLVPMGGITGELFF
TRBV29-1,14,TRBJ2-7,many,TRBD1,TGCAGCGTTGTGGGGGACAGGGTGTCCTACGAGCAGTACTTC,CSVVGDRVSYEQYF
TRBV28,13,TRBJ2-7,many,TRBD1,TGTGCCAGCGGCCGGGACAGTATCTACGAGCAGTACTTC,CASGRDSIYEQYF
TRBV12-3/TRBV12-4,18,TRBJ2-1,few,TRBD2,TGTGCCAGCAGTTTAACTAGCGGGATCCACAGCTCCTACAATGAGCAGTTCTTC,CASSLTSGIHSSYNEQFF
TRBV7-7,16,TRBJ2-3,many,TRBD2,TGTGCCAGCAGCTTAAGAGCGGGAGGGCTCTTGGGTACGCAGTATTTT,CASSLRAGGLLGTQYF
TRBV5-1,16,TRBJ2-1,many,TRBD2,TGCGCCAGCAGCCCGCTGCTAGCGGGAGGTTACAATGAGCAGTTCTTC,CASSPLLAGGYNEQFF
TRBV19,18,TRBJ2-1,.,TRBD2,TGTGCCAGTAGTCGAGCCGGGACTAGCGGGAGACGGTACAATGAGCAGTTCTTC,CASSRAGTSGRRYNEQFF
TRBV5-1,14,TRBJ1-1,.,TRBD1,TGCGCCAGCAGCTTGGGACAGGGGGAGACTGAATCTTTCTTT,CASSLGQGETESFF
TRBV5-4,14,TRBJ1-2,few,.,TGTGCCAGCAGCCCGGACGGCCCCTTCTATGGCTACACCTTC,CASSPDGPFYGYTF
TRBV20-1,12,TRBJ1-5,many,.,TGCAGTGCTAGGGCTCCTAATCAGCCCCAGCATTTT,CSARAPNQPQHF
TRBV7-6,16,TRBJ2-5,.,TRBD2,TGTGCCAGCAGCTTACGCCTAGTGGGAGGGCGAGAGACCCAGTACTTC,CASSLRLVGGRETQYF
TRBV29-1,15,TRBJ1-2,many,TRBD1,TGCAGCGTAGACGCGGGACAGTTCTCTAACTATGGCTACACCTTC,CSVDAGQFSNYGYTF
TRBV7-9,17,TRBJ2-2,many,.,TGTGCCAGCAGCTTAGAGGTGTACGGGGTCGGCACCGGGGAGCTGTTTTTT,CASSLEVYGVGTGELFF
TRBV20-1,16,TRBJ2-2,many,TRBD2,TGCAGTGCTTGGACTAGCGGGAGACCGAACACCGGGGAGCTGTTTTTT,CSAWTSGRPNTGELFF
TRBV29-1,14,TRBJ2-1,many,TRBD2,TGCAGCGTCGCCCTAGCGGGAGCCTCCAATGAGCAGTTCTTC,CSVALAGASNEQFF